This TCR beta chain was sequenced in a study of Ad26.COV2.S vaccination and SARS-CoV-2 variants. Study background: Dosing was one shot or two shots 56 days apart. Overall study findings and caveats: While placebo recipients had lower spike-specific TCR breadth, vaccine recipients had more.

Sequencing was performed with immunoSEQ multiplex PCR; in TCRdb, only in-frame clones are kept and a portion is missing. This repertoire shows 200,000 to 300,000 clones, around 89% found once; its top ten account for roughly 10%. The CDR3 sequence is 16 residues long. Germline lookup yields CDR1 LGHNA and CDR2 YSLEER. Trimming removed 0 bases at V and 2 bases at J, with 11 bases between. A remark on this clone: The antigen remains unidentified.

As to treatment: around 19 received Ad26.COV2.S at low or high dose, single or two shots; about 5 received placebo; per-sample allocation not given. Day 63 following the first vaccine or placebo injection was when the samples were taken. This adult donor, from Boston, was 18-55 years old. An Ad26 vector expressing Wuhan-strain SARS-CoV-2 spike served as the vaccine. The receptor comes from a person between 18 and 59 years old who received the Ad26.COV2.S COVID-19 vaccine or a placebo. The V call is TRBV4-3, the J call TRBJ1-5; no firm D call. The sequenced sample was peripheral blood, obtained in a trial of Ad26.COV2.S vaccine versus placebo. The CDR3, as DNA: TGCGCCAGCAGCCAAGATTCATATCCCGGCAATCAGCCCCAGCATTTT. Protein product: CASSQDSYPGNQPQHF.